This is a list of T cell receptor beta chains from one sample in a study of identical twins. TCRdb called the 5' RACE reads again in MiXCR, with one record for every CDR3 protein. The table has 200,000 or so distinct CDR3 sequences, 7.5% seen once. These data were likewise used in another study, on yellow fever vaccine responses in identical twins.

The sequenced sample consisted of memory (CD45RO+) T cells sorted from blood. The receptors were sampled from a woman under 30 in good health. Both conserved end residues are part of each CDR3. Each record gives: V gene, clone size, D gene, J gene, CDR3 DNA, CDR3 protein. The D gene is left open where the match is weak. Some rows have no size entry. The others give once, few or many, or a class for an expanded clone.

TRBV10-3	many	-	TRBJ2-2	TGTGCCATCAACCCGGCCCCCGGCACCGGGGAGCTGTTTTTT	CAINPAPGTGELFF
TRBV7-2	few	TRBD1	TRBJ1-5	TGTGCCAGCAGCTTAGAAGCAGGGGGACTTTCGCCCCAGCATTTT	CASSLEAGGLSPQHF
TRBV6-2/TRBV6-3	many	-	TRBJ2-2	TGTGCCAGCAGACCCAGCGGAAACACCGGGGAGCTGTTTTTT	CASRPSGNTGELFF
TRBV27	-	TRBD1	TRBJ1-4	TGTGCCAGCAGTTTCCGAGGGGGCACTAATGAAAAACTGTTTTTT	CASSFRGGTNEKLFF
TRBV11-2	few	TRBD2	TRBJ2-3	TGTGCCAGCAGCTTATACTACGGGACTAGCGGGGCCGGAGGGGCTACGCAGTATTTT	CASSLYYGTSGAGGATQYF
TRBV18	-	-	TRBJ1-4	TGTGCCAGCTCACCCTTGTTAAATGAAAAACTGTTTTTT	CASSPLLNEKLFF
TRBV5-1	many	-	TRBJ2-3	TGCGCCAGCAGCTTGGAGGCGGGCTGGGATACGCAGTATTTT	CASSLEAGWDTQYF
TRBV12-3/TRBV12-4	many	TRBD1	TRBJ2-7	TGTGCCAGCAGAACCACAGGGGGTGTTTCCTACGAGCAGTACTTC	CASRTTGGVSYEQYF
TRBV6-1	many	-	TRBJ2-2	TGTGCCAGCAGTCGCCGTGCGGGGCAGGGAAGGAGCGGGGAGCTGTTTTTT	CASSRRAGQGRSGELFF
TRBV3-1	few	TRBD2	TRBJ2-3	TGTGCCAGCAACCCCGCGGGAGGGCGGACAGATACGCAGTATTTT	CASNPAGGRTDTQYF
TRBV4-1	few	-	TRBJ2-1	TGCGCCAGCAGCCAAGATCCAATTAGGGCCGAGCAGTTCTTC	CASSQDPIRAEQFF
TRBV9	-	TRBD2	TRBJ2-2	TGTGCCAGCAGCGGGGGACTACACACCGGGGAGCTGTTTTTT	CASSGGLHTGELFF
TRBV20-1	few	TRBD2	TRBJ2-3	TGCAGTGCTGCAGAACGAGCGGGGACCACAGATACGCAGTATTTT	CSAAERAGTTDTQYF
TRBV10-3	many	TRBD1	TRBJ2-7	TGTGCCATCAGTGAGGTAGCGGAGACAGGGGTCCACGAGCAGTACTTC	CAISEVAETGVHEQYF
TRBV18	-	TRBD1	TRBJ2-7	TGTGCCAGCTCACCTCGGGGGACAGGGGAGAGCGAGCAGTACTTC	CASSPRGTGESEQYF
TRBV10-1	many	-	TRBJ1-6	TGCGCCAGCAGTGGGACAGCCGATAATTCACCCCTCCACTTT	CASSGTADNSPLHF
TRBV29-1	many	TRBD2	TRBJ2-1	TGCAGCGTAGGGACTAGCTGGAATGAGCAGTTCTTC	CSVGTSWNEQFF
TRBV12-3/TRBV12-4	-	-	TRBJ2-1	TGTGCCAGCAGTTCTAAAAGCTCCTACAATGAGCAGTTCTTC	CASSSKSSYNEQFF
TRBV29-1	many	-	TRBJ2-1	TGCAGCGTTGGGGGACGCCTGACCAATGAGCAGTTCTTC	CSVGGRLTNEQFF
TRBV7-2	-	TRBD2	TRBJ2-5	TGTGCCAGCAGCTTAGGAGCCGGGAGGGCCATCGGAGAGACCCAGTACTTC	CASSLGAGRAIGETQYF
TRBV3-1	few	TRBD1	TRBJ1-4	TGTGCCAGCAGCCAATCGGACAGGGGTCGAAAACTGTTTTTT	CASSQSDRGRKLFF
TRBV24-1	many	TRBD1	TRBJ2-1	TGTGCCACCAGTGATGGCCCTAGGGGGCTAATAAGCGGTGAGCAGTTCTTC	CATSDGPRGLISGEQFF
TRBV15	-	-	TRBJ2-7	TGTGCCACCAGTACAGGAGTACCTACCTACGAGCAGTACTTC	CATSTGVPTYEQYF
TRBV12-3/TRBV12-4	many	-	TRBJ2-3	TGTGCCAGCAGTTTAGGGAAGCGCACAGATACGCAGTATTTT	CASSLGKRTDTQYF
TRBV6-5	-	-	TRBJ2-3	TGTGCCAGCAGTTACTTCCGTAAGAGGGATACGCAGTATTTT	CASSYFRKRDTQYF
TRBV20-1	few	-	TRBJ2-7	TGCAGTTGCTCCAAACAGGGTACCGAGCAGTACTTC	CSCSKQGTEQYF
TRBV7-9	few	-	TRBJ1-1	TGTGCCAGCAGCTTCGGGAGGGGGAACACTGAAGCTTTCTTT	CASSFGRGNTEAFF
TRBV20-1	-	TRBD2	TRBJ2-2	TGCAGTGCCACCGGGGGGGGGGCTCTGGGTACCGGGGAGCTGTTTTTT	CSATGGGALGTGELFF
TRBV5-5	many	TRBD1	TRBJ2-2	TGTGCCAGCAGCACAACCGGGACAGGGGTGACCGGGGAGCTGTTTTTT	CASSTTGTGVTGELFF
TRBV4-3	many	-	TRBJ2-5	TGCGCCAGCAGCCAAGCTTCACGAGGACTAAAAGAGACCCAGTACTTC	CASSQASRGLKETQYF
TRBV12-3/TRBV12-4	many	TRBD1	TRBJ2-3	TGTGCCAGCAGTCCCGGGACAGGGGGAACAGATACGCAGTATTTT	CASSPGTGGTDTQYF
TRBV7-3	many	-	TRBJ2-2	TGTGCCAGCAGCTCAGAGGGGTTCGCCGGGGAGCTGTTTTTT	CASSSEGFAGELFF
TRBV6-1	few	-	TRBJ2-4	TGTGCCACAACAGCCCGACCGGGACCCCAGGAGAACATTCAGTACTTC	CATTARPGPQENIQYF
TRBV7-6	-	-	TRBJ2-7	TGTGCCAGCAGCTTCTTGGCGGGTGCCTACGAGCAGTACTTC	CASSFLAGAYEQYF
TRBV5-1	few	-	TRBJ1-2	TGCGCCAGCAGCTTGGCCGGAGACAATGGCTACACCTTC	CASSLAGDNGYTF
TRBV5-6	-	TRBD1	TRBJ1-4	TGTGCCAGCAGCTTGGCCGGTGGCAGGGGGCAGGAAAAACTGTTTTTT	CASSLAGGRGQEKLFF
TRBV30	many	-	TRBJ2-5	TGTGCCTGGAGTGTACTGGGCAGGGAAGAGACCCAGTACTTC	CAWSVLGREETQYF
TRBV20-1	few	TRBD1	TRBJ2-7	TGCAGTGCTAGAGATCTCAGGGGGCAGGACGAGCAGTACTTC	CSARDLRGQDEQYF
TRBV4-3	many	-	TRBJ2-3	TGCGCCAGCAGCCAAGATCTCGCTAGAGAGGTAGATACGCAGTATTTT	CASSQDLAREVDTQYF
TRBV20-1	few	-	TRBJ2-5	TGCAGTGCTAGGGGCCAAGGGGGGACCCAGTACTTC	CSARGQGGTQYF
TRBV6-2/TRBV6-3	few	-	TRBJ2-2	TGTGCCATTACGGCCCAGGGCTGGGGCACCGGGGAGCTGTTTTTT	CAITAQGWGTGELFF
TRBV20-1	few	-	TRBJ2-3	TGCAGTGCTAGAGCTTCTCCAGATACGCAGTATTTT	CSARASPDTQYF
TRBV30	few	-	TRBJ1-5	TGTGCCTGGAGTGAAGAAACAGGGATGAGGAATCAGCCCCAGCATTTT	CAWSEETGMRNQPQHF
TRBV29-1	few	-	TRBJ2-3	TGCAGCGTTGAAGGTTACGGTACGCAGTATTTT	CSVEGYGTQYF
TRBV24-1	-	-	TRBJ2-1	TGTGCCACCAGTGAATCTTCGGGAGCCTACAATGAGCAGTTCTTC	CATSESSGAYNEQFF
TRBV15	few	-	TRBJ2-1	TGTGCCACCAGCGGAGAAAGGGTGGGGGTGACCGCCTACAATGAGCAGTTCTTC	CATSGERVGVTAYNEQFF
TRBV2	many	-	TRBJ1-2	TGTGCCAGCAGTTCAGTTAACTATGGCTACACCTTC	CASSSVNYGYTF
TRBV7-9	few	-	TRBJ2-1	TGTGCCAGCAGCCCACGATGGGATTTTGGTGAGCAGTTCTTC	CASSPRWDFGEQFF
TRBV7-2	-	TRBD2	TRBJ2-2	TGTGCCAGCAGCTTAGCTCTAGCGGGAGGCACCGGGGAGCTGTTTTTT	CASSLALAGGTGELFF
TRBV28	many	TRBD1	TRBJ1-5	TGTGCCAGCAGTCCCAGGACAGGGGGTAGCAATCAGCCCCAGCATTTT	CASSPRTGGSNQPQHF
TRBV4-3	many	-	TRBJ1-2	TGCGCCAGCAGCCAAGTGAACAGGGATAATGGCTACACCTTC	CASSQVNRDNGYTF
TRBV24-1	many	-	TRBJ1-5	TGTGCCACCGGGGATGAGCTGCCCCAGCATTTT	CATGDELPQHF
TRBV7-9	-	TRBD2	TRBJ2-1	TGTGCCAGCAGCCACCTGAGCGGGAAATCCTACAATGAGCAGTTCTTC	CASSHLSGKSYNEQFF
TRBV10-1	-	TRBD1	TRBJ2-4	TGCGCCAGCAGACTGACAGGGTGGGCCAAAAACATTCAGTACTTC	CASRLTGWAKNIQYF